This is a list of T cell receptor beta chains from one sample in a study of beta chain features in type 1 diabetes. TCRdb's table, derived via immunoSEQ multiplex PCR, lists solely in-frame clones and lacks some. The sample records 500,000 to 700,000 clones, around 15% being singletons. Material: naive CD4+ T cells from blood. The origin of the receptors is a man between 18 and 35 years old in good health. The CDR3 runs from the conserved cysteine through the conserved F or W. The D gene is left open where the match is weak. For some rows the clone size is stated as once, few or many, or as a class when expanded; others skip it.

j_call d_call v_call clone_size cdr3_nt cdr3_aa
TRBJ2-3 . TRBV11-2 . TGTGCCAGCAGCACTAGATATCCCGCAGATACGCAGTATTTT CASSTRYPADTQYF
TRBJ2-3 TRBD2 TRBV14 few TGTGCCAGCAGCCAAGATCGCGGGGGTCGGACAGATACGCAGTATTTT CASSQDRGGRTDTQYF
TRBJ1-1 . TRBV25-1 few TGTGCCAGCAGTCAGGTTGGGACTGAAGCTTTCTTT CASSQVGTEAFF
TRBJ2-5 . TRBV18 few TGTGCCAGCTCACCAAAGGCGGAGACCCAGTACTTC CASSPKAETQYF
TRBJ2-7 . TRBV30 . TGTGCCTGGAGTGTAGAAGGGAGGAACTACGAGCAGTACTTC CAWSVEGRNYEQYF
TRBJ2-1 . TRBV2 . TGTGCCAGCAGTGGGAGGGGAGGGACAGAAATCTACAATGAGCAGTTCTTC CASSGRGGTEIYNEQFF
TRBJ1-4 . TRBV6-5 . TGTGCCAGCAGTTACTCTTTCTCTTCCCACCTGTTTTTT CASSYSFSSHLFF
TRBJ2-1 TRBD2 TRBV6-5 few TGTGCCAGCAGTTCGACTAGCGGGAGGGGAAGAGAGCAGTTCTTC CASSSTSGRGREQFF
TRBJ2-2 TRBD1 TRBV29-1 few TGCAGCGTGCGCCGGGACAGGGGGACCGGGGAGCTGTTTTTT CSVRRDRGTGELFF
TRBJ1-1 . TRBV5-4 . TGTGCCAGCAGCGGAGACAGCACCATGAACACTGAAGCTTTCTTT CASSGDSTMNTEAFF
TRBJ2-3 TRBD1 TRBV5-1 . TGCGCCAGCAGCTTCGGGACAGGGGGCCCAGATACGCAGTATTTT CASSFGTGGPDTQYF
TRBJ1-1 . TRBV2 few TGTGCCAGCAGTGAACAGGGGATGAACACTGAAGCTTTCTTT CASSEQGMNTEAFF
TRBJ2-7 . TRBV18 few TGTGCCAGCTCACCACGGCAGATCTACGAGCAGTACTTC CASSPRQIYEQYF
TRBJ2-3 TRBD2 TRBV7-2 . TGTGCCAGCAGCTTAGGAGCAACTAGCGGGAGCTGGACAGATACGCAGTATTTT CASSLGATSGSWTDTQYF
TRBJ2-7 . TRBV4-2 few TGTGCCAGCAGCCAAGCCGGGACTGGGCCCTACGAGCAGTACTTC CASSQAGTGPYEQYF
TRBJ2-5 . TRBV2 . TGTGCCAGCAGTAGACAGGGTGTGCGGGAGCGAGAGACCCAGTACTTC CASSRQGVRERETQYF
TRBJ1-1 TRBD1 TRBV5-4 few TGTGCCAGCAGCTTACTCTTGACAGGGTACACTGAAGCTTTCTTT CASSLLLTGYTEAFF
TRBJ1-2 . TRBV4-2 . TGTGCCAGCAGCCACACGATGGCAGGTCCATTGGGGTATGGCTACACCTTC CASSHTMAGPLGYGYTF
TRBJ2-1 TRBD1 TRBV4-1 . TGCGCCAGCAGCCAAGGGGACAGGGACAATGAGCAGTTCTTC CASSQGDRDNEQFF
TRBJ1-1 . TRBV6-5 . TGTGCCAGCAGGCCCCCCTTGAACACTGAAGCTTTCTTT CASRPPLNTEAFF
TRBJ2-6 . TRBV7-2 few TGTGCCAGCAGCTTAGCCCCCGTAGGGGGTGGCTCTGGGGCCAACGTCCTGACTTTC CASSLAPVGGGSGANVLTF
TRBJ1-1 . TRBV19 few TGTGCCAGTAATTACAGGGAGAACACTGAAGCTTTCTTT CASNYRENTEAFF